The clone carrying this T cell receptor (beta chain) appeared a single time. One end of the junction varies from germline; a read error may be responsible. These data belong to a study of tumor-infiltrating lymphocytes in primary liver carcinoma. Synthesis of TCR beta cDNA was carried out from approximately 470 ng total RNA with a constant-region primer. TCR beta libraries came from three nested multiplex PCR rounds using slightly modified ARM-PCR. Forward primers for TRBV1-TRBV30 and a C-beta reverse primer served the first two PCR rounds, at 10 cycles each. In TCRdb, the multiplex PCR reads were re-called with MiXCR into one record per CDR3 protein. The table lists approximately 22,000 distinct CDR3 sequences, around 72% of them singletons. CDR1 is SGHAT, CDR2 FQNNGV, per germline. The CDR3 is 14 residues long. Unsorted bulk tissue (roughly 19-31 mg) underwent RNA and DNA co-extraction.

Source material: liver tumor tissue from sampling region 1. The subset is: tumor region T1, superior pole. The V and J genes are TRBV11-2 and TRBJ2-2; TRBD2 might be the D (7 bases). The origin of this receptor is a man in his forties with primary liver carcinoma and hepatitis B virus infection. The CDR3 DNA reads TGTGACAGCAGCTTAATGGGGGTCTCCGGGGGGCTGCTTTTT. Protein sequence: CDSSLMGVSGGLLF.